The 17 T cell receptor beta chains below were found in one sample sequenced in a study of blood T cell repertoires in COVID-19. Profiled with immunoSEQ multiplex PCR; TCRdb holds only in-frame clones, not every one. The sample yields approximately 150,000 clones, about 87% seen once. Sequences were obtained from peripheral blood. The receptors were sampled from a woman between 50 and 59 years old with active or convalescent COVID-19.

The chain is built from TRBV7-2 and TRBJ1-4, with D uncertain. The CDR3 is 15 amino acids. Germline V gene lookup returns CDR1 SGHTA and CDR2 FQGNSA. Trimming removed 6 bases at V and 0 bases at J, with 11 bases between. The CDR3, as DNA: TGTGCCAGCAGATTTTCTCCTGCAACTAATGAAAAACTGTTTTTT. Amino acids: CASRFSPATNEKLFF. Using reference TRBV7-2 and TRBJ1-4 for the parts outside the CDR3, the full variable domain is GAGVSQSPSNKVTEKGKDVELRCDPISGHTALYWYRQSLGQGLEFLIYFQGNSAPDKSGLPSDRFSAERTGGSVSTLTIQRTQQEDSAVYLCASRFSPATNEKLFFGSGTQLSVL.

The rearrangement uses TRBV19 and TRBJ2-3, with 10 nucleotides matching TRBD2. Germline loops: CDR1 LNHDA, CDR2 SQIVND (reference sequence). The CDR3 has 16 residues. With 5 bases clipped from V and 6 bases from J, the junction kept 11 bases outside the gene matches. The CDR3 nucleotides are TGTGCCAGTAGTCTTTATAGCGGGGGGTTGTCGGATACGCAGTATTTT. As protein: CASSLYSGGLSDTQYF.

V and J are TRBV27 and TRBJ2-3; D is perhaps TRBD2 (7 bases). CDR1 MNHEY and CDR2 SMNVEV come from the germline V gene (reference sequence). Trimming took 0 bases from V and 14 from J, leaving 15 bases between them. This CDR3 has 13 residues. The CDR3 loop is CASSLSFAGATYF. The CDR3 bases are TGTGCCAGCAGTTTATCATTTGCGGGGGCGACGTATTTT.

Here the CDR3 reads CASSPPDRGYGKLFF. The DNA of the CDR3 is TGTGCCAGCAGCCCACCGGACAGGGGGTATGGAAAACTGTTTTTT. This sequence joins TRBV14 and TRBJ1-4, with 10 bases fitting TRBD1. V lost 4 bases to trimming and J lost 10 bases; unmatched junction nucleotides: 9. Germline values: CDR1 SGHDN, CDR2 FVKESK. There are 15 residues in the CDR3.

This rearrangement joins TRBV3-1 (or the pseudogene TRBV3-2) to TRBJ1-2; 8 bases are a match to TRBD1. This CDR3 has 13 amino acids. Germline CDR1 is LGHDT and CDR2 is YNNKEL (reference sequence). The J segment lost 5 bases and the V segment lost 3 bases, leaving 2 bases of the junction unmatched. The CDR3 here is CASSHDRGYGYTF. The CDR3 DNA follows: TGTGCCAGCAGCCATGACAGGGGATATGGCTACACCTTC.

The V call is TRBV7-9, the J call TRBJ1-2; tentative D call: TRBD1 (6 bases). From germline, CDR1 is SEHNR and CDR2 FQNEAQ (reference sequence). V was trimmed by 1 base and J by 0 bases, leaving 12 bases between them. The CDR3 has 16 amino acids. DNA of the CDR3: TGTGCCAGCAGCTTAGTTGGGGGCCGTTCTAACTATGGCTACACCTTC. Amino acid sequence: CASSLVGGRSNYGYTF.

V is TRBV2 and J is TRBJ1-5; the match to TRBD1 covers 8 bases. The CDR3 has 15 amino acids. CDR1 SNHLY and CDR2 FYNNEI come from the germline V gene. After removal of 6 bases from V and 9 bases from J, the junction contained 13 bases not matched to a gene. The CDR3 nucleotides read TGTGCCAGCAGCCCCACCGGACAGGGATCTGGGCCCCAGCATTTT. Residues: CASSPTGQGSGPQHF.

The V call is TRBV5-8, the J call TRBJ2-2, with D possibly matching TRBD1 (6 bases). CDR1 is SGHTS and CDR2 is YDEGEE in the germline V gene. The length of the CDR3 is 19 residues. V was cut by 3 bases and J by 0 bases, with 21 bases left in between. The CDR3 DNA follows: TGTGCCAGCAGCTCTCTAGGATTGTGGGGGCAGCCGAACACCGGGGAGCTGTTTTTT. Translating it yields CASSSLGLWGQPNTGELFF.

The rearrangement joins TRBV10-3 to TRBJ2-7, with TRBD1 matching 10 bases. The CDR3 has 17 residues. Germline V CDR1 and CDR2: ENHRY, SYGVKD. V was pared by 2 bases and J by 4 bases, with 11 bases of the junction left unmatched. The CDR3 region is CAISEMGQGFTGYEQYF. Here the CDR3 DNA reads TGTGCCATCAGTGAGATGGGACAGGGGTTTACTGGTTACGAGCAGTACTTC.

This clone showed up just once. The rearrangement uses TRBV24-1 and TRBJ2-7, with 7 bases that match TRBD1. CDR3 length: 15 amino acids. Looked up from germline, CDR1 is KGHDR and CDR2 is SFDVKD. After removal of 7 bases from V and 0 bases from J, the junction contained 8 bases not matched to a gene. DNA of the CDR3: TGTGCCACCAGCCGATCCGGGACAGCCTCCTACGAGCAGTACTTC. Its protein product is CATSRSGTASYEQYF.

This clone has just one count. The chain carries TRBV28 and TRBJ1-3; D may be TRBD1 (5 bases). The CDR3 runs 15 residues. The germline V gene encodes CDR1 MDHEN and CDR2 SYDVKM. V was trimmed by 5 bases and J by 7 bases, leaving 18 bases between them. As DNA, the CDR3 is TGTGCCAGCAGTCTTCACACAGGAGGGGCTAACACCATATATTTT. Translating gives CASSLHTGGANTIYF.

The chain has TRBV3-1 (or the pseudogene TRBV3-2) and TRBJ1-3; possibly TRBD1 for D (6 bases). The V end lost 3 bases, the J end lost 4 bases, and 19 bases lay between the germline ends. CDR1 is LGHDT, CDR2 YNNKEL, per germline (reference sequence). The CDR3 has 17 residues. The CDR3 DNA reads as TGTGCCAGCAGCCATAGAACCCGGGGGGCGCGAGGAAACACCATATATTTT. Translation: CASSHRTRGARGNTIYF.

The chain recombines TRBV7-2 with TRBJ1-1; 9 nucleotides align to TRBD1. J lost 4 bases, V lost 1 base, and 4 bases had no gene match. The CDR3 is 15 residues long. Germline V lookup: CDR1 SGHTA, CDR2 FQGNSA. CDR3 nucleotide sequence: TGTGCCAGCAGCTTAGAAGGACAGGGGATCACTGAAGCTTTCTTT. It yields the protein CASSLEGQGITEAFF.

The J gene is TRBJ2-1, the V gene TRBV2, with D maybe TRBD1 (5 bases). CDR3 length: 13 amino acids. Germline V gives CDR1 SNHLY, CDR2 FYNNEI. The V and J ends lost 5 bases and 5 bases respectively, with 10 bases between them. The CDR3: CASSPQTDNEQFF. The CDR3 nucleotides read TGTGCCAGCAGTCCACAGACAGACAATGAGCAGTTCTTC. The whole variable domain, filled in from reference TRBV2 and TRBJ2-1, reads EPEVTQTPSHQVTQMGQEVILRCVPISNHLYFYWYRQILGQKVEFLVSFYNNEISEKSEIFDDQFSVERPDGSNFTLKIRSTKLEDSAMYFCASSPQTDNEQFFGPGTRLTVL.

The CDR3 reads CASSLDGGGSGHSQPQHF. CDR3 nucleotide sequence: TGTGCCAGCAGCTTAGACGGGGGTGGTTCGGGGCATTCTCAGCCCCAGCATTTT. This sequence joins TRBV7-2 and TRBJ1-5; TRBD1 is a possible D gene (5 bases). The germline V and J ends were trimmed by 1 base and 6 bases, with 22 bases remaining between them. The germline V gene has CDR1 SGHTA and CDR2 FQGNSA. CDR3 size: 18 residues.

The genes are TRBV9 and TRBJ1-2, with a tentative D call TRBD1 (6 bases). This CDR3 is built from 17 residues. V lost 0 bases to trimming and J lost 3 bases, with 18 bases between them. Per germline, CDR1 SGDLS and CDR2 YYNGEE. The CDR3 region is CASSVGEWTDVDYGYTF. The CDR3 DNA is TGTGCCAGCAGCGTAGGAGAGTGGACAGATGTGGACTATGGCTACACCTTC.

The chain has TRBV25-1 and TRBJ1-4, with 8 bases lining up with TRBD1. There are 17 residues in the CDR3. From germline, CDR1 is MGHDK and CDR2 SYGVNS. With 4 bases clipped from V and 5 bases from J, the junction kept 12 bases outside the gene matches. CDR3 DNA sequence: TGTGCCAGCAGTGGATTTAAGACAGGGGCCACCAATGAAAAACTGTTTTTT. Translating it yields CASSGFKTGATNEKLFF.